This TCR beta chain was retrieved from a study of response to subunit inactivated influenza vaccine. Notes on the study in general: The authors offered the suggestion that each seasonal influenza vaccination recruits few new T cells.

In the case of this clonotype: Its antigen is as yet unknown.

Germline CDR1 is SGHRS and CDR2 is YFSETQ. The CDR3 has 16 residues. The V gene lost 3 bases and the J gene lost 8 bases, with 21 bases spanning the gap. One entry per CDR3 protein results from TCRdb running MiXCR on the RT-PCR reads. Altogether about 700,000 distinct CDR3 sequences are present, around 13% being singletons, with the ten largest covering approximately 7.6%. The material sequenced was PBMCs from blood, taken 14 to 15 days before vaccination. This chain connects TRBV5-1 to TRBJ2-1; perhaps D is TRBD1 or TRBD2 (5 bases each). This receptor was obtained from a man aged 50 or older who received an inactivated influenza vaccine. The CDR3 region is CASSWRGTGSSDEQFF. The CDR3 DNA reads TGCGCCAGCAGCTGGCGTGGGACGGGATCTTCCGATGAGCAGTTCTTC.